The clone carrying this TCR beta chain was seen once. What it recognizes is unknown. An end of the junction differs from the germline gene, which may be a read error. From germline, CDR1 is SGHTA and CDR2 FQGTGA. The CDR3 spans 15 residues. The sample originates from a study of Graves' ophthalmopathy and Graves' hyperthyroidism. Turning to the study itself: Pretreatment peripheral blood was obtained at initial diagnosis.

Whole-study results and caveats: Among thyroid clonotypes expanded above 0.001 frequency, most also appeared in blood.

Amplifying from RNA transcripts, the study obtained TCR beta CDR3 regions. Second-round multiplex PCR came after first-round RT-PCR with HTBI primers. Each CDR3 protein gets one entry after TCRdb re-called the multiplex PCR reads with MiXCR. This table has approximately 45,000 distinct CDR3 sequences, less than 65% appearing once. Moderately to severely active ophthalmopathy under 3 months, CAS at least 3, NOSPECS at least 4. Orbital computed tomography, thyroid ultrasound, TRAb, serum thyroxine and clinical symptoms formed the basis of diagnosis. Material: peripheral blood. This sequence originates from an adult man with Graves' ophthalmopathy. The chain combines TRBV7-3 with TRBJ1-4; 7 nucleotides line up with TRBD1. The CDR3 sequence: CASGLNEGRGEKLFF. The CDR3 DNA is TGTGCCAGCGGCTTAAATGAGGGCAGGGGGGAAAAACTGTTTTTT.